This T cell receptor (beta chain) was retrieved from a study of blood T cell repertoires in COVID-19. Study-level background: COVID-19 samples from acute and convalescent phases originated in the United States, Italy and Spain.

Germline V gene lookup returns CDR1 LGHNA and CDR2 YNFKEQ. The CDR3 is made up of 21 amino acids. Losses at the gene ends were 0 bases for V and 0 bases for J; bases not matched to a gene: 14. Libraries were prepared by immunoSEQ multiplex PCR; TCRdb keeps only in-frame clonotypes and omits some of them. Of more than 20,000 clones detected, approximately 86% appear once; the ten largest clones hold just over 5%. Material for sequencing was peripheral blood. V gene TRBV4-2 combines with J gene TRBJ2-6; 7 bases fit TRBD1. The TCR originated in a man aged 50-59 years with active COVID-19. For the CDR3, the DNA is TGTGCCAGCAGCCAAGATTGGGGGTTTGGGACAGCCTTCTCTGGGGCCAACGTCCTGACTTTC. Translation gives CASSQDWGFGTAFSGANVLTF.